This entry is about one T cell receptor (beta chain). Its antigen has not been determined. The input lacks base qualities; no much larger clone sits a single base away. These data belong to a study of shared clonotypes between healthy human individuals (dated by TCRdb to about 2020). Concerning the study at large: A few men and two women, aged 18 to 49 years, made up the cohort. To estimate repertoire size and how much clonotypes are shared between individuals, the study performed deep sequencing of blood TCR repertoires from about five healthy adults. Leukapheresis yielded between about 0.94 and 9.5 billion PBMCs per donor. Different laboratories and diverse techniques were used to prepare libraries and sequence TCR repertoires, to increase sequencing depth and limit assay-specific biases. Overall results and qualifications from the work: Sampling was restricted to blood, and TCR repertoires in tissues likely differ from the TCR repertoires found in blood. Pairwise subsampling led to the expectation that sequencing depth would affect the degree of clonotype sharing among donors. The genetic and exposure-history diversity represented was limited by the small number of donors.

Using the deep immunoSEQ assay, TCR CDR3 regions were amplified from genomic DNA by multiplex PCR. For each cell subset, the extracted genomic DNA was distributed evenly across all wells of several immunoSEQ 96-well plates, and each plate served as one replicate. For unsorted PBMC, each replicate PCR was loaded with roughly 330 ng genomic DNA, equivalent to tens of thousands of T cell genomes. Ten immunoSEQ deep assay plates were used to sequence the unsorted PBMC genomic DNA. The purified libraries were quantified using a Qubit 3.0 fluorometer, sized with a Bioanalyzer 2100, and then quantified again using the KAPA Library Quantification kit. Each immunoSEQ 96-well plate was sequenced on its own single-read 150-cycle Illumina NextSeq 550 flow cell. In the source study's methods: Because only junctional sequences without quality scores were contained in the immunoSEQ output, filtering matching that applied to full-length reads could not be performed. To assign V/J genes and CDR3, sequences were annotated using PyIR, a Python wrapper for IgBLAST v1.9, with IMGT germline references. Reads were filtered out if the reads had weak V/J assignments (E-value above 1e-6), no CDR3, stop codons, out-of-frame junctions, or ambiguous translated residues. V3J clonotypes were defined by identical inferred V gene, J gene, and CDR3 amino acid sequence. Percentage overlap between repertoires was calculated by dividing the number of shared unique clonotypes by the size of the smaller repertoire. RTK rarefaction, the Chao1 estimator, and Recon v2.1 estimates of unobserved clonotypes were used to assess repertoire richness. TCRdb took this table from immuneACCESS and kept in-frame rearrangements with V and J called. Such tables lack part of the clones; where checked against another copy, unresolved V genes explain under half of the gap, and the rest is unexplained. V and J calls and clone size are copied from that table; D and trimming were computed from the DNA. This sample has over 400,000 clones in its table, and approximately 81% of those were observed once. Roughly an eighth of the sample belongs to the ten largest clones.

CDR1 and CDR2 are drawn from the germline V gene: LGHNA, YSLEER. From the cysteine through the phenylalanine, the CDR3 covers 16 amino acids. Solely the CDR3 DNA is kept, with 48 bases framed from the first base. V is clipped by 4 bases and J by 7 bases, and the sequence between their germline boundaries is 19 bases long. Donors were healthy HIV-negative adults with no recently reported acute infections or vaccinations. All donors were Caucasian adults living in Nashville, Tennessee, USA. For unsorted samples, tens of millions of PBMCs were counted and genomic DNA was extracted with the QIAamp DNA Blood Mini kit. Blood was collected by leukapheresis, and PBMCs were isolated by Ficoll-Histopaque density gradient centrifugation and then cryopreserved in liquid nitrogen vapor phase.

Sequencing input: PBMCs. The TCR was taken from a woman aged 40 to 50 in good health. Some clones in this sample may be carry-over from other donors' samples. The sequence is built from TRBV4-3 and TRBJ1-4; TRBD1 might be the D gene, on 6 matching bases. In nucleotides, the sequence is TGCGCCAGCAGCCGGGAGGCAGGGTGGGGGCGTGAAAAACTGTTTTTT. Translated, it gives CASSREAGWGREKLFF.